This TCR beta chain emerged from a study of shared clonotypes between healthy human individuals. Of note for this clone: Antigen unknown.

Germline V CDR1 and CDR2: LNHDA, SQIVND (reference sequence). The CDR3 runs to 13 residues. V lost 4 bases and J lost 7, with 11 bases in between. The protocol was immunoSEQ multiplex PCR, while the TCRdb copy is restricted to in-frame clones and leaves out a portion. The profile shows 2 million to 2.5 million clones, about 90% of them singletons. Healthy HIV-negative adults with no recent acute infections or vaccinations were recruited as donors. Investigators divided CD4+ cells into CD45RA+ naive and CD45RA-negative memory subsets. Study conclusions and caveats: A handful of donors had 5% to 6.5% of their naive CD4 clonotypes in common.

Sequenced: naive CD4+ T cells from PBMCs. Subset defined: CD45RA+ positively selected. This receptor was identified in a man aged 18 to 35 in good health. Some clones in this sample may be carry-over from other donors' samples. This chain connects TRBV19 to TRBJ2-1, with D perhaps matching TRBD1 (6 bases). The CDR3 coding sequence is TGTGCCAGTAGTACGGACAGCCGAAATGAGCAGTTCTTC. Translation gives CASSTDSRNEQFF.